These T cell receptor beta chains were read from a single sample in a study of shared clonotypes between healthy human individuals. Repertoires were generated with immunoSEQ multiplex PCR, while TCRdb's copy carries only in-frame clones and drops some. The sample has approximately 2.3 million clones; over 85% are singletons. Sequenced material: naive CD4+ T cells from PBMCs. The origin of the receptors is a man aged 18 to 29 in good health. Some clones in this sample may be carry-over from other donors' samples. CDR3s include the opening cysteine and the closing phenylalanine or tryptophan.

j_call,cdr3_length,v_call,cdr3_aa
TRBJ2-7,11,TRBV5-4,CASSTRNEQYF
TRBJ2-5,14,TRBV28,CASSPGQSQETQYF
TRBJ2-2,14,TRBV6-1,CASTLDRDTGELFF
TRBJ2-1,15,TRBV5-1,CASSNGTSSVYEQFF
TRBJ2-7,15,TRBV4-1,CASSQQAGLTYEQYF
TRBJ2-1,17,TRBV4-2,CASSQGPPMGTGNEQFF
TRBJ1-6,13,TRBV4-1,CASSSEWSSPLHF
TRBJ2-5,15,TRBV15,CATSKLAGGQETQYF
TRBJ1-2,14,TRBV15,CATSSRTVQGGYTF
TRBJ2-5,14,TRBV7-9,CASSETGLQETQYF
TRBJ2-1,16,TRBV5-1,CASSIGTGALRNEQFF
TRBJ1-2,14,TRBV28,CASSPGSINYGYTF
TRBJ2-7,17,TRBV21-1,CASSNLIGQGPFYEQYF
TRBJ2-5,13,TRBV5-1,CASSLGPGAQGDF
TRBJ2-6,13,TRBV5-4,CASSLSGANVLTF
TRBJ2-1,19,TRBV21-1,CASTAQGGGQRCSYNEQFF
TRBJ1-5,14,TRBV2,CASNPGQVHQPQHF
TRBJ2-6,15,TRBV5-1,CASSGTASGANVLTF
TRBJ1-3,16,TRBV7-6,CASSLGQPSSGNTIYF
TRBJ2-1,14,TRBV7-9,CATHGLAVHNEQFF
TRBJ1-1,13,TRBV19,CASSRQGATEAFF
TRBJ2-1,14,TRBV9,CASSVAFSDNEQFF
TRBJ2-7,12,TRBV28,CAIQRGYYEQYF
TRBJ1-2,13,TRBV2,CASKTGTNYGYTF
TRBJ2-1,14,TRBV15,CATSRDIISNEQFF
TRBJ2-5,13,TRBV5-4,CASSSYRVETQYF
TRBJ2-7,17,TRBV14,CASSQESPDAAPYEQYF
TRBJ1-4,15,TRBV19,CASSTAGGRGEKLFF
TRBJ1-1,14,TRBV25-1,CASSEFKGLTEAFF
TRBJ1-2,14,TRBV7-9,CASQMGGQGYGYTF
TRBJ2-7,15,TRBV5-4,CASSPGDTLFYEQYF
TRBJ2-1,13,TRBV7-3,CASSLLAGGEQFF
TRBJ2-1,16,TRBV11-2,CASSLTRVTAYNEQFF
TRBJ1-1,16,TRBV23-1,CASLVKHGAGDTEAFF
TRBJ1-5,16,TRBV2,CASSPQAGDSNQPQHF
TRBJ2-3,12,TRBV30,CAWKTSGKSQYF
TRBJ2-7,14,TRBV7-9,CASSLRQNSYEQYF
TRBJ2-7,14,TRBV7-3,CASSPQRGPYEQYF
TRBJ2-5,15,TRBV14,CASSQVAGGAETQYF
TRBJ2-1,15,TRBV9,CASSQSGTPYNEQFF
TRBJ2-3,17,TRBV27,CASSPPWTRVSTDTQYF
TRBJ2-1,12,TRBV11-3,CASSPGRNEQFF
TRBJ1-5,13,TRBV14,CASSQEWQGPQHF
TRBJ2-5,14,TRBV28,CASSHRQGPETQYF
TRBJ2-4,13,TRBV6-1,CASSDSPKNIQYF
TRBJ2-7,15,TRBV11-1,CASSSLHGESYEQYF
TRBJ2-7,14,TRBV2,CASRGETGPYEQYF
TRBJ2-3,16,TRBV5-1,CASSTGQGANTDTQYF
TRBJ1-1,14,TRBV19,CASSTSSARTEAFF
TRBJ1-1,13,TRBV7-9,CASCRDWDTEAFF
TRBJ1-2,13,TRBV7-3,CASSLNGNYGYTF
TRBJ2-3,15,TRBV7-3,CASSPGGASTDTQYF
TRBJ1-1,13,TRBV28,CASSFQPAPEAFF